This entry concerns a single T cell receptor (beta chain). The data stem from a study of blood T cell repertoires in COVID-19. For the study at large: The United States, Italy and Spain were the sources of the acute and convalescent COVID-19 samples. PBMCs, B-cell-depleted T cells, or T cells provided the cDNA or gDNA that made up the material.

The CDR3 consists of 16 residues. From germline, CDR1 is SGHRS and CDR2 YFSETQ. V trimming: 4 bases; J trimming: 7 bases; junction bases outside the gene matches: 11. In the original analysis: The authors estimated nucleated cell counts from reference gene primer amplification. Profiled with immunoSEQ multiplex PCR; TCRdb holds only in-frame clones, not every one. The V and J calls and clone size were taken over from that table, and D and trimming were inferred from the DNA. This table has 90,000 to 110,000 clones, over 65% appearing once. V usage is TRBV5-1 and J usage is TRBJ2-1, with 10 positions matching TRBD2. The TCR sequence derives from a woman in her sixties with acute or convalescent COVID-19. Sample: peripheral blood. CDR3 loop: CASSHTTGTSANEQFF. CDR3 bases: TGCGCCAGCAGCCACACGACCGGGACTAGCGCTAATGAGCAGTTCTTC.